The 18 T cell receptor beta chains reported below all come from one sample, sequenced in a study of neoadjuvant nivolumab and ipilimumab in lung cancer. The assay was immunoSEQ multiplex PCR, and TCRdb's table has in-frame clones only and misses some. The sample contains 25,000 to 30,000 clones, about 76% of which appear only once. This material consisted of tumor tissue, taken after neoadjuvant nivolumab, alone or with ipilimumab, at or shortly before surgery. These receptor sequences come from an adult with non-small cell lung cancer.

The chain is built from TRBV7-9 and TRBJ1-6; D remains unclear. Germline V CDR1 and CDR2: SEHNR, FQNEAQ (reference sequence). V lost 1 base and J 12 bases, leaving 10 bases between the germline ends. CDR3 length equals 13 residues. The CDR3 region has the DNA TGTGCCAGCAGCTTAGACGGGAAAATACCCCTCCACTTT. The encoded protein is CASSLDGKIPLHF.

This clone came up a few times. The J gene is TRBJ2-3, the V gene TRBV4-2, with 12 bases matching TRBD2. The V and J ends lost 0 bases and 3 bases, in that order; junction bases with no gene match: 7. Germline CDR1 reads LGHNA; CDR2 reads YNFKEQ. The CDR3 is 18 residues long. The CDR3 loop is CASSQDDLAGGPTDTQYF. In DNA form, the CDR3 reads TGTGCCAGCAGCCAAGACGACCTAGCGGGGGGGCCGACAGATACGCAGTATTTT.

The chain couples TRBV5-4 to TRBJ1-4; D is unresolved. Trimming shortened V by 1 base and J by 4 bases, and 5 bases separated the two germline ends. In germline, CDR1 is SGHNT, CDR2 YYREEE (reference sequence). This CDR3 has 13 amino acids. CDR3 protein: CASSLSGNEKLFF. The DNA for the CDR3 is TGTGCCAGCAGCTTGTCGGGTAATGAAAAACTGTTTTTT. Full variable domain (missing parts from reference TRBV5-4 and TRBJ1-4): ETGVTQSPTHLIKTRGQQVTLRCSSQSGHNTVSWYQQALGQGPQFIFQYYREEENGRGNFPPRFSGLQFPNYSSELNVNALELDDSALYLCASSLSGNEKLFFGSGTQLSVL.

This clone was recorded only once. The chain's CDR3 is CASSYSDTGTGELFF. DNA of the CDR3: TGTGCCAGCAGTTACTCGGACACAGGAACCGGGGAGCTGTTTTTT. J is TRBJ2-2 and V is TRBV6-5; D may be TRBD1 (5 bases). Trimming took 0 bases from V and 5 from J, leaving 10 bases between them. Germline assignment: CDR1 MNHEY and CDR2 SVGAGI. The CDR3 covers 15 residues.

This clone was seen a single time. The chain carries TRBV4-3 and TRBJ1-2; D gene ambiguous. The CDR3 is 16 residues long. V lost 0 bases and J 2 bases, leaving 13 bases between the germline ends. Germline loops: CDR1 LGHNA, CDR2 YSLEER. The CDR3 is CASSQDGWTDNYGYTF. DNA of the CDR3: TGCGCCAGCAGCCAAGACGGTTGGACGGACAACTATGGCTACACCTTC.

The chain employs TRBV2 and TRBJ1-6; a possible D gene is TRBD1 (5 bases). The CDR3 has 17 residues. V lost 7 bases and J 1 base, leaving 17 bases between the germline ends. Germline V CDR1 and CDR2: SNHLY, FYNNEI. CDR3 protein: CASTAGREGSYNSPLHF. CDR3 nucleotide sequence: TGTGCCAGCACGGCGGGCAGGGAAGGATCCTATAATTCACCCCTCCACTTT.

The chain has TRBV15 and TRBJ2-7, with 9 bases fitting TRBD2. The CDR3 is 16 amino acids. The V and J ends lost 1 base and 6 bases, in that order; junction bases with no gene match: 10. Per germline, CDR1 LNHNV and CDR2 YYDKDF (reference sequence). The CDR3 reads CATSRGSSGGFAEQYF. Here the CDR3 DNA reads TGTGCCACCAGCAGAGGAAGTAGCGGGGGTTTTGCCGAGCAGTACTTC.

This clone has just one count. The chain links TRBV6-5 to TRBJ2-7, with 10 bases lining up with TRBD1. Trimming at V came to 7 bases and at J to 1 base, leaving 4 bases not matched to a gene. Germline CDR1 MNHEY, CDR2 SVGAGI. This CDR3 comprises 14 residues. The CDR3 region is CASTGTGVSYEQYF. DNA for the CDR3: TGTGCCAGCACCGGGACAGGGGTATCCTACGAGCAGTACTTC.

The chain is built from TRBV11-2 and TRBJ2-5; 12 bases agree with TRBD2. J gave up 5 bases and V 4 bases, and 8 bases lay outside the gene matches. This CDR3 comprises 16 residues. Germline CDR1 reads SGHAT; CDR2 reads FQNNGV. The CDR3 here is CASSYLAGGHRETQYF. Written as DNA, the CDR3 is TGTGCCAGCAGCTATCTAGCGGGGGGGCATCGGGAGACCCAGTACTTC.

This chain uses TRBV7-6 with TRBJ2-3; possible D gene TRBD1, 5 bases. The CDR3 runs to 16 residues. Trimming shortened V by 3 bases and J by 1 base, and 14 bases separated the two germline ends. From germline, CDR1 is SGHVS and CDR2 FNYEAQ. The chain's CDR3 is CASSLSRAKGTDTQYF. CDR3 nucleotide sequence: TGTGCCAGCAGCTTGAGCAGGGCCAAGGGCACAGATACGCAGTATTTT.

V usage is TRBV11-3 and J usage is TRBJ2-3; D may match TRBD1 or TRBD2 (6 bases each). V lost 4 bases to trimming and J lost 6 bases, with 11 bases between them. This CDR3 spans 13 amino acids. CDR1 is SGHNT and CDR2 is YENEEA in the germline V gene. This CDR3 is CASSSPGADTQYF. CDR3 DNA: TGTGCCAGCAGCTCGCCGGGGGCGGATACGCAGTATTTT.

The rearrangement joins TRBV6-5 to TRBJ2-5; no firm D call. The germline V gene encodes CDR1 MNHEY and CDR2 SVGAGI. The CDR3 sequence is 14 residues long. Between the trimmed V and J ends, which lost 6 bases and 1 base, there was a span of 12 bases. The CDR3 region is CASSPLAFQETQYF. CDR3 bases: TGTGCCAGCAGCCCCCTGGCCTTCCAAGAGACCCAGTACTTC.

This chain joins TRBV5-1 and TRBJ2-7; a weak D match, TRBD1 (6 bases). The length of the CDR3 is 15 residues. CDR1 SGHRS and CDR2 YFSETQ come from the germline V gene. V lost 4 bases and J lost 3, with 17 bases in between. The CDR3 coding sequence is TGCGCCAGCAGCGCACAGGGAACGGGCGGCTACGAGCAGTACTTC. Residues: CASSAQGTGGYEQYF.

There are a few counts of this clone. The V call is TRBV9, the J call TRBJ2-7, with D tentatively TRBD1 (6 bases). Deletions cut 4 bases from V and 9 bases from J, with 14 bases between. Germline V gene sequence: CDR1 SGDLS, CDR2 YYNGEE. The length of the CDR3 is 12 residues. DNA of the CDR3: TGTGCCAGCAGCTCCGGCAGGGGCCGGCAGTACTTC. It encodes CASSSGRGRQYF.

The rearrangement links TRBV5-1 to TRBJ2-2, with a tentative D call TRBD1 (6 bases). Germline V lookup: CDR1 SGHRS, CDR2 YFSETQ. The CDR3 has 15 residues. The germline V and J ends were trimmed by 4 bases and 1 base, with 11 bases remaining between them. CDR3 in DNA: TGCGCCAGCAGCACGGGACATTTGAACACCGGGGAGCTGTTTTTT. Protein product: CASSTGHLNTGELFF.

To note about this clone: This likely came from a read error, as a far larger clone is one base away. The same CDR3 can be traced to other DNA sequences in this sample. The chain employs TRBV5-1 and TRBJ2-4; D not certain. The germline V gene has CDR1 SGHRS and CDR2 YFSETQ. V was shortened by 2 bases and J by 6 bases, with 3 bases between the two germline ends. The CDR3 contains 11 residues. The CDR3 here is CASSFGNIQYF. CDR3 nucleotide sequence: TGCGCCAGCAGCTTTGGAAACATTCAGTACTTC.

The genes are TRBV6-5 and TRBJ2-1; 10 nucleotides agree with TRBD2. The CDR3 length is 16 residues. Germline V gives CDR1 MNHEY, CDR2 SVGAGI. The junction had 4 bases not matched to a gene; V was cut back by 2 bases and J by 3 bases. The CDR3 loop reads CASSYQRGGFYNEQFF. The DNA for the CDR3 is TGTGCCAGCAGTTACCAGCGGGGGGGCTTCTACAATGAGCAGTTCTTC.

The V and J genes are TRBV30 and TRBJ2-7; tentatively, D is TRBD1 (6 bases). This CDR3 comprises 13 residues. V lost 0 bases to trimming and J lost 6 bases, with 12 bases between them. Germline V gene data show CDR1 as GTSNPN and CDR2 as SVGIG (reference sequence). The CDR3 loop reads CAWSVTGTREQYF. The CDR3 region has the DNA TGTGCCTGGAGTGTAACAGGGACCCGCGAGCAGTACTTC.